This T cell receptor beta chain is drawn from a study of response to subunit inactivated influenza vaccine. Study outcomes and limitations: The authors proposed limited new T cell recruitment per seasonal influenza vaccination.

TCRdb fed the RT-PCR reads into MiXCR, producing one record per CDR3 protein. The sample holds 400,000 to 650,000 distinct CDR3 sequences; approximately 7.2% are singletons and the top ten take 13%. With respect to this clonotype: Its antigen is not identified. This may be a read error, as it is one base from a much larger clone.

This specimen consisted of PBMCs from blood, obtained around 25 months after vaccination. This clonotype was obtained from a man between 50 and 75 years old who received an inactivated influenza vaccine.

The CDR3 here is CASSFSRAYEQHF. Written as DNA, the CDR3 is TGTGCCAGCAGTTTTAGCAGGGCCTACGAGCAGCACTTC. The chain is built from TRBV12-3 or TRBV12-4 and TRBJ2-7, with TRBD1 as a possible D gene (5 bases). The CDR3 runs 13 residues.